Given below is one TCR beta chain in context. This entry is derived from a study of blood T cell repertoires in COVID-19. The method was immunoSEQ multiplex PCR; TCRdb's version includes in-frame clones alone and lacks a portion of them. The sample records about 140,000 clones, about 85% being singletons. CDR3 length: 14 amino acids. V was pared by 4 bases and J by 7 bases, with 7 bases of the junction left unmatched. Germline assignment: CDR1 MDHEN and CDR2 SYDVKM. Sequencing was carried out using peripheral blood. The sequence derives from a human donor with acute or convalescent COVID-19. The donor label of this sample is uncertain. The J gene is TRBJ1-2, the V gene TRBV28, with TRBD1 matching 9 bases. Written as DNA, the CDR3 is TGTGCCAGCAGTTCCTGGGGACAGGGTGCTGGCTACACCTTC. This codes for CASSSWGQGAGYTF.